The 18 T cell receptor beta chains reported below all come from one sample, sequenced in a study of shared clonotypes between healthy human individuals. Only in-frame clones appear in the TCRdb table, and some are missing; sequencing was by immunoSEQ multiplex PCR. The sample shows roughly 2,300,000 clones, 92% of them seen only once. Sample: naive CD4+ T cells from PBMCs. Subset given: CD45RA+ positively selected. Receptors originate from a man aged 18-30 years in good health. Some clones in this sample may be carry-over from other donors' samples.

The chain recombines TRBV15 with TRBJ1-2, with a tentative D call TRBD1 (5 bases). The V gene's germline CDR1 is LNHNV and CDR2 YYDKDF (reference sequence). This CDR3 spans 14 amino acids. The V end was cut by 0 bases, the J end by 6 bases, with 11 bases between. The CDR3 sequence: CATSRDIGGDGYTF. The CDR3 DNA sequence: TGTGCCACCAGCAGAGATATCGGGGGGGATGGCTACACCTTC. Together with reference TRBV15 and TRBJ1-2, the CDR3 gives the full variable domain: DAMVIQNPRYQVTQFGKPVTLSCSQTLNHNVMYWYQQKSSQAPKLLFHYYDKDFNNEADTPDNFQSRRPNTSFCFLDIRSPGLGDTAMYLCATSRDIGGDGYTFGSGTRLTVV.

This chain links TRBV7-2 with TRBJ1-4, with 8 bases fitting TRBD1. J was trimmed by 3 bases and V by 4 bases; bases with no gene match: 1. This CDR3 region has 14 residues. Germline V gives CDR1 SGHTA, CDR2 FQGNSA. The CDR3 DNA follows: TGTGCCAGCAGCTGGACAGGGTCTAATGAAAAACTGTTTTTT. It codes for CASSWTGSNEKLFF.

The V gene is TRBV2, the J gene TRBJ1-2; D is ambiguous. The CDR3 consists of 14 residues. Germline V lookup: CDR1 SNHLY, CDR2 FYNNEI. V was clipped by 3 bases and J by 0 bases, with 8 bases between them. The DNA for the CDR3 is TGTGCCAGCAGTGACGGCGGCCCTAACTATGGCTACACCTTC. Translating it yields CASSDGGPNYGYTF.

The CDR3 protein is CASSLVAGGSGEGSPLHF. CDR3 in DNA: TGTGCCAGCAGTTTAGTGGCAGGGGGCTCGGGGGAAGGTTCACCCCTCCACTTT. This chain links TRBV28 with TRBJ1-6, with 8 bases lining up with TRBD1. Germline V gives CDR1 MDHEN, CDR2 SYDVKM. Trimming removed 2 bases from V and 9 bases from J; junction bases left unmatched: 15. The CDR3 has 18 amino acids.

This clone was recorded once. This rearrangement joins TRBV9 to TRBJ2-3, with D perhaps matching TRBD1 (6 bases). Germline CDR1 SGDLS, CDR2 YYNGEE. This CDR3 contains 16 residues. V was cut by 4 bases and J by 1 base, with 16 bases left in between. The CDR3 sequence: CASSTHRDDRTDTQYF. The CDR3 DNA reads TGTGCCAGCAGCACTCACAGGGATGATCGCACAGATACGCAGTATTTT.

About this clone itself: In the same sample, other DNA sequences code for this CDR3. The chain joins TRBV28 to TRBJ2-5, with D unresolved. Germline V lookup: CDR1 MDHEN, CDR2 SYDVKM. Trimming pared 4 bases from V and 5 bases from J, leaving 5 bases between. The CDR3 covers 11 residues. Written as DNA, the CDR3 is TGTGCCAGCAGTTCAGGCGAGACCCAGTACTTC. As protein: CASSSGETQYF.

V and J are TRBV6-5 and TRBJ2-7; D ambiguous. CDR3 length: 11 residues. CDR1 is MNHEY, CDR2 SVGAGI, per germline. Trimming pared 9 bases from V and 7 bases from J, leaving 13 bases between. The CDR3 loop reads CASTGPREQYF. The CDR3 nucleotides are TGTGCCAGTACCGGGCCCCGGGAGCAGTACTTC.

This rearrangement joins TRBV10-2 to TRBJ2-3; 9 nucleotides line up with TRBD1. V lost 6 bases to trimming and J lost 4 bases; unmatched junction nucleotides: 8. CDR3 length: 15 residues. Germline values: CDR1 WSHSY, CDR2 SAAADI. CDR3 region: CASRKGTGWADTQYF. The CDR3 nucleotides are TGCGCCAGCAGAAAAGGGACAGGGTGGGCAGATACGCAGTATTTT.

The chain couples TRBV12-5 to TRBJ2-2; D not resolved. The CDR3 sequence is 15 residues long. Deletions cut 0 bases from V and 1 base from J, with 6 bases between. Germline CDR1 reads LGHNT; CDR2 reads FRNRAP. The CDR3 loop is CASGLVQGNTGELFF. CDR3 DNA: TGTGCTAGTGGTTTGGTACAAGGGAACACCGGGGAGCTGTTTTTT.

This clone was seen once. The sample holds other DNA sequences that translate to the same CDR3. This rearrangement joins TRBV5-1 to TRBJ2-2, with 7 positions matching TRBD1. V trimming: 4 bases; J trimming: 3 bases; junction bases outside the gene matches: 6. Germline CDR1 and CDR2: SGHRS and YFSETQ. This CDR3 is built from 15 residues. CDR3 sequence: CASSKDRVDTGELFF. DNA of the CDR3: TGCGCCAGCAGCAAAGACAGGGTAGACACCGGGGAGCTGTTTTTT.

V gene TRBV7-3 combines with J gene TRBJ1-1; D remains unclear. This CDR3 is built from 12 residues. The germline gives CDR1 SGHTA, CDR2 FQGTGA. V gave up 4 bases and J gave up 1 base, with 4 bases separating them. DNA of the CDR3: TGTGCCAGCAGCTCCGAGAACACTGAAGCTTTCTTT. This codes for CASSSENTEAFF.

Notes on this clone: This same CDR3 is encoded by further DNA sequences in the sample. The rearrangement uses TRBV28 and TRBJ2-3; D is uncertain. Trimming cost V 3 bases and J 3 bases, with 4 bases left between them. This CDR3 contains 12 residues. Per the germline V gene, CDR1 is MDHEN and CDR2 is SYDVKM. CDR3 sequence: CASSLLTDTQYF. The DNA of the CDR3 is TGTGCCAGCAGTTTGTTGACAGATACGCAGTATTTT.

This chain uses TRBV5-1 with TRBJ2-5; D is ambiguous. The end of the DNA aligns better with TRBJ2-7, so the J call may be wrong. In germline, CDR1 is SGHRS, CDR2 YFSETQ. The CDR3 runs 12 residues. The DNA for the CDR3 is TGCGCCAGCAGCTTGGACAGTAGCGAGCAGTACTTC. Residues: CASSLDSSEQYF.

The gene calls are TRBV6-5 and TRBJ2-7, with D maybe TRBD1 (5 bases). The CDR3 is 14 residues long. The ends were cut back, 6 bases at V and 0 bases at J, with 12 bases in the middle. Germline values: CDR1 MNHEY, CDR2 SVGAGI. In nucleotides, the CDR3 is TGTGCCAGCAGCCGACAGTTCAGCTCCTACGAGCAGTACTTC. Amino acids: CASSRQFSSYEQYF.

J is TRBJ2-2 and V is TRBV19; D may be TRBD1 or TRBD2 (5 bases each). There are 14 residues in the CDR3. V lost 5 bases and J 4 bases, leaving 11 bases between the germline ends. CDR1 and CDR2 from the germline V gene are LNHDA and SQIVND (reference sequence). DNA for the CDR3: TGTGCCAGTAGTGTCGGGACGCTCACCGGGGAGCTGTTTTTT. It translates to CASSVGTLTGELFF.

V usage is TRBV19 and J usage is TRBJ1-2; 7 nucleotides agree with TRBD1. Germline V gene lookup returns CDR1 LNHDA and CDR2 SQIVND (reference sequence). V shed 3 bases and J 5 bases; nucleotides not matched to a gene: 3. The CDR3 has 13 residues. The CDR3 protein is CASSIKGAYGYTF. For the CDR3, the DNA is TGTGCCAGTAGTATCAAGGGGGCTTATGGCTACACCTTC.

This rearrangement joins TRBV11-1 to TRBJ1-2; TRBD1 aligns across 9 bases. CDR3 length: 16 amino acids. Germline V lookup: CDR1 SGHAT, CDR2 FQDESV (reference sequence). After removal of 4 bases from V and 5 bases from J, the junction contained 11 bases not matched to a gene. The CDR3 DNA sequence: TGTGCCAGCAGCTCCCTCACCGGACAGGGGTTATATGGCTACACCTTC. It codes for CASSSLTGQGLYGYTF.

The chain uses TRBV7-2 and TRBJ1-2; D remains unclear. Germline V gene lookup returns CDR1 SGHTA and CDR2 FQGNSA. This CDR3 spans 13 amino acids. Trimming took off 1 base at V and 6 bases at J, with 9 bases between the two ends. The CDR3, as DNA: TGTGCCAGCAGCTTAGTGGGGATAGATGGCTACACCTTC. It yields the protein CASSLVGIDGYTF.